A selection of T cell receptor beta chains follows, all from one sample in a study of graft-versus-host responses after intestinal transplantation. Some clones are missing from TCRdb's copy, which holds only in-frame ones; the method was immunoSEQ multiplex PCR. The sample has about 16,000 clones; 80% to 90% are singletons. The sequenced sample was PBMCs, obtained approximately 110 days after intestinal transplant. The receptors come from a human patient who received an intestinal transplant, so some T cells may come from the graft donor. CDR3s include the opening cysteine and the closing phenylalanine or tryptophan. Fields, in order: CDR3 DNA, CDR3 protein, V gene, D gene, clone size, CDR3 length, J gene. A D gene is named only where the DNA matches it firmly. Not all rows give a size; the values are once, few, many and, for expanded clones, a class.

CDR3nt: TGTGCCAGCAGTGAAGTGGGGACGTCAAGCGAGCAGTACTTC; CDR3aa: CASSEVGTSSEQYF; v_gene: TRBV6-1; d_gene: .; abundance: once; len: 14; j_gene: TRBJ2-7
CDR3nt: TGTGCCAGAAGCTTGGCCGCGGAGGGGCGACAGTATAATTCACCCCTCCACTTT; CDR3aa: CARSLAAEGRQYNSPLHF; v_gene: TRBV5-3; d_gene: .; abundance: .; len: 18; j_gene: TRBJ1-6
CDR3nt: TGCGCCAGCAGCCAAGATCAGGGCTACGAGCAGTACTTC; CDR3aa: CASSQDQGYEQYF; v_gene: TRBV4-1; d_gene: .; abundance: .; len: 13; j_gene: TRBJ2-7
CDR3nt: TGTGCCAGCAGCTTAGGGGGCCTTCGATTGAGCTACACCTTC; CDR3aa: CASSLGGLRLSYTF; v_gene: TRBV11-2; d_gene: .; abundance: .; len: 14; j_gene: TRBJ1-2
CDR3nt: TGCGCCAGCAGCTTGAAACGGGACAACTCCTACGAGCAGTACTTC; CDR3aa: CASSLKRDNSYEQYF; v_gene: TRBV5-1; d_gene: .; abundance: .; len: 15; j_gene: TRBJ2-7
CDR3nt: TGTGCTAGCAGTTTTAGGGGGGCCGCTGAAGCTTTCTTT; CDR3aa: CASSFRGAAEAFF; v_gene: TRBV28; d_gene: .; abundance: .; len: 13; j_gene: TRBJ1-1
CDR3nt: TGTGCCAGCAGCCCCCGGGACGGGAGGAGGGACGACGAGCAGTACTTC; CDR3aa: CASSPRDGRRDDEQYF; v_gene: TRBV13; d_gene: TRBD2; abundance: .; len: 16; j_gene: TRBJ2-7
CDR3nt: TGCGCCAGCAGCTTAAAGGGACTAGCGGGAGAGAGGACAGATACGCAGTATTTT; CDR3aa: CASSLKGLAGERTDTQYF; v_gene: TRBV5-1; d_gene: TRBD2; abundance: .; len: 18; j_gene: TRBJ2-3
CDR3nt: TGTGCCAGCAGTTCGGACAGGTTTAATGAAAAACTGTTTTTT; CDR3aa: CASSSDRFNEKLFF; v_gene: TRBV28; d_gene: TRBD1; abundance: .; len: 14; j_gene: TRBJ1-4
CDR3nt: TGTGCCAGCAGTGAAGCATTAGCGGGATCTTCCTACGAGCAGTACTTC; CDR3aa: CASSEALAGSSYEQYF; v_gene: TRBV6-1; d_gene: TRBD2; abundance: .; len: 16; j_gene: TRBJ2-7
CDR3nt: TGTGGCACGCGCTCGAAGATAACACAAAGTCGGGCCAACGTCCTGACTTTC; CDR3aa: CGTRSKITQSRANVLTF; v_gene: TRBV8-2; d_gene: .; abundance: .; len: 17; j_gene: TRBJ2-6
CDR3nt: TGTGCCACCAGCATCTCCAGGGGTAATCAGCCCCAGCATTTT; CDR3aa: CATSISRGNQPQHF; v_gene: TRBV15; d_gene: .; abundance: once; len: 14; j_gene: TRBJ1-5
CDR3nt: TGTGCCAGCAGCTTGAGACTAGCGGGAGAGACCCAGTACTTC; CDR3aa: CASSLRLAGETQYF; v_gene: TRBV5-6; d_gene: TRBD2; abundance: few; len: 14; j_gene: TRBJ2-5
CDR3nt: TGTGCCAGCAGCGTAGGTGGGACAGGGAGTTACAATGAGCAGTTCTTC; CDR3aa: CASSVGGTGSYNEQFF; v_gene: TRBV9; d_gene: TRBD1; abundance: .; len: 16; j_gene: TRBJ2-1
CDR3nt: TGCGCCAGCAGCAAAGCAAGGGTGGGGGGCGCGGAGACCCAGTACTTC; CDR3aa: CASSKARVGGAETQYF; v_gene: TRBV5-1; d_gene: .; abundance: .; len: 16; j_gene: TRBJ2-5
CDR3nt: TGTGCCAGCAGCCAAGATGGCGGGGCTGGGGCCAACGTCCTGACTTTC; CDR3aa: CASSQDGGAGANVLTF; v_gene: TRBV4-2; d_gene: .; abundance: .; len: 16; j_gene: TRBJ2-6
CDR3nt: TGTGCCAGCAGTTTATATCTGGTCACTGAAGCTTTCTTT; CDR3aa: CASSLYLVTEAFF; v_gene: TRBV28; d_gene: .; abundance: .; len: 13; j_gene: TRBJ1-1
CDR3nt: TGTGCCAGCAGTCTGGGGGAGACCCAGTACTTC; CDR3aa: CASSLGETQYF; v_gene: TRBV27; d_gene: .; abundance: .; len: 11; j_gene: TRBJ2-5
CDR3nt: TGTGCCAGCAGCCAACCAACCGGGACTAGCGCCTACAATGAGCAGTTCTTC; CDR3aa: CASSQPTGTSAYNEQFF; v_gene: TRBV4-2; d_gene: TRBD2; abundance: .; len: 17; j_gene: TRBJ2-1
CDR3nt: TGTGCCAGCAGTCATAGCGGGAGGGATGAGCAGTTCTTC; CDR3aa: CASSHSGRDEQFF; v_gene: TRBV25-1; d_gene: TRBD2; abundance: .; len: 13; j_gene: TRBJ2-1
CDR3nt: TGCGCCAGCAGCCAACTTAGGGCAGGGGATGGCTACACCTTC; CDR3aa: CASSQLRAGDGYTF; v_gene: TRBV4-1; d_gene: .; abundance: .; len: 14; j_gene: TRBJ1-2
CDR3nt: TGTGCCAGCAGTTACCGGGCCCAAGAGACCCAGTACTTC; CDR3aa: CASSYRAQETQYF; v_gene: TRBV6-6; d_gene: .; abundance: .; len: 13; j_gene: TRBJ2-5
CDR3nt: TGCGCCAGCAGCCAAGTCGTACAGGGAGACACTGAAGCTTTCTTT; CDR3aa: CASSQVVQGDTEAFF; v_gene: TRBV4-3; d_gene: .; abundance: .; len: 15; j_gene: TRBJ1-1
CDR3nt: TGTGCCAGTAGTATTGGACCGATTAACTATGGCTACACCTTC; CDR3aa: CASSIGPINYGYTF; v_gene: TRBV19; d_gene: .; abundance: once; len: 14; j_gene: TRBJ1-2